These 13 T cell receptor beta chains share one sample of origin, sequenced in a study of metastatic and nonmetastatic thyroid tumors. MiXCR reprocessed the PCR reads for TCRdb. Counted here are tens of thousands of clones, around a quarter occurring once; the ten biggest clones make up 9.2%. No patient received treatment before thyroid surgery. The material sequenced was blood. The receptors originated from a female donor with papillary thyroid cancer or a benign thyroid nodule (not recorded which). Some clones in this sample may be carry-over from other donors' samples.

The gene calls are TRBV11-3 and TRBJ2-1; no reliable D call. The CDR3 totals 13 residues. CDR1 and CDR2 (germline): SGHNT, YENEEA. Trimming left V 0 bases short and J 8 bases short, with 8 bases between. The CDR3 bases are TGTGCCAGCAGCTTAGAAACCAGCCATGAGCAGTTCTTC. This codes for CASSLETSHEQFF.

The gene calls are TRBV5-5 and TRBJ1-1; D unresolved. V lost 2 bases and J 2 bases, leaving 10 bases between the germline ends. There are 14 residues in the CDR3. In germline, CDR1 is SGHKS, CDR2 YYEKEE (reference sequence). The CDR3 here is CASSLLSLNTEAFF. In DNA form, the CDR3 reads TGTGCCAGCAGCTTACTCAGCCTAAACACTGAAGCTTTCTTT.

V gene TRBV11-2 combines with J gene TRBJ1-1, with D maybe TRBD1 (5 bases). This CDR3 is 15 amino acids long. Germline lookup yields CDR1 SGHAT and CDR2 FQNNGV. V lost 1 base and J 1 base, leaving 10 bases between the germline ends. Written as DNA, the CDR3 is TGTGCCAGCAGCTTAGGGGTAGGGGCGAACACTGAAGCTTTCTTT. Translated, it gives CASSLGVGANTEAFF.

The rearrangement links TRBV12-2 to TRBJ1-2; the table's D call TRBD1 went unverified against the DNA. TRBV12-2 is flagged as a pseudogene. The CDR3 runs to 13 residues. In nucleotides, the CDR3 is TGTGCCAGCCCCCTTCTTGAGAACTATGGCTACACCTTC. Translated: CASPLLENYGYTF.

As concerns this clone: A read error may produce the germline difference seen at one junction end. The V and J genes are TRBV20-1 and TRBJ1-5; D is uncertain. CDR1 is DFQATT and CDR2 is SNEGSKA in the germline V gene (reference sequence). This CDR3 region has 13 residues. The CDR3: CSASTSGHLPKHF. DNA for the CDR3: TGCAGTGCTAGTACCAGTGGCCATCTGCCCAAGCATTTT.

This clone appeared many times. J is TRBJ2-3 and V is TRBV28, with D perhaps TRBD2 (6 bases). V lost 2 bases, J lost 2 bases, and 14 bases lay in between. Germline loops: CDR1 MDHEN, CDR2 SYDVKM. This CDR3 region has 16 residues. CDR3 residues: CASSLGGPALTDTQYF. The CDR3 nucleotides read TGTGCCAGCAGTTTAGGAGGGCCGGCGCTCACAGATACGCAGTATTTT.

At least ten counts were recorded for this clone. The DNA of the CDR3 is TGTGCCAGCAGTTTTTATGGGCTAGCGGGCGGGAGGGAATACGAGCAGTACTTC. It translates to CASSFYGLAGGREYEQYF. The J gene is TRBJ2-7, the V gene TRBV28, with TRBD2 identical over 9 bases. The CDR3 covers 18 residues. V lost 3 bases to trimming and J lost 4 bases; unmatched junction nucleotides: 16. In germline, CDR1 is MDHEN, CDR2 SYDVKM.

The rearrangement joins TRBV28 to TRBJ1-2; 11 positions match TRBD1. Germline assignment: CDR1 MDHEN and CDR2 SYDVKM. V lost 4 bases, J lost 4 bases, and 5 bases stayed unmatched. There are 15 residues in the CDR3. This CDR3 reads CASSSGQGVSYGYTF. CDR3 bases: TGTGCCAGCAGTTCGGGACAGGGGGTTAGCTATGGCTACACCTTC.

This clone was detected ten times or more. This chain links TRBV16 with TRBJ2-7; possible D gene TRBD1, 6 bases. Trimming took 4 bases from V and 0 from J, leaving 16 bases between them. CDR3 length: 16 residues. Germline CDR1 reads KGHSY; CDR2 reads FQNENV. DNA of the CDR3: TGTGCCAGCAGCCTAAAAACAGGGAAGAGCTCCTACGAGCAGTACTTC. Translating it yields CASSLKTGKSSYEQYF.

At least ten counts were recorded for this clone. The gene calls are TRBV20-1 and TRBJ2-3, with a possible D match to TRBD2 (6 bases). Germline V CDR1 and CDR2: DFQATT, SNEGSKA (reference sequence). The CDR3 runs to 11 residues. V lost 6 bases and J lost 4, with 8 bases in between. The DNA for the CDR3 is TGCAGTGCGGGACTGTCAGATACGCAGTATTTT. This sequence encodes CSAGLSDTQYF.

This clone has a handful of counts. The chain recombines TRBV10-1 with TRBJ2-7; no reliable D call. CDR3 length equals 12 residues. Trimming pared 6 bases from V and 4 bases from J, leaving 10 bases between. Germline CDR1 WNHNN, CDR2 SYGVQD (reference sequence). The CDR3 region is CASRPLPYEQYF. The CDR3 DNA reads as TGCGCCAGCAGGCCCTTACCATACGAGCAGTACTTC.

The rearrangement joins TRBV6-1 to TRBJ1-3; D remains ambiguous. CDR1 and CDR2 (germline): MNHNS, SASEGT. Trimming took off 6 bases at V and 3 bases at J, with 15 bases between the two ends. This CDR3 region has 15 residues. The CDR3 bases are TGTGCCAGCAGGGGCTCGGGGTTTGGTGGAAACACCATATATTTT. Translating gives CASRGSGFGGNTIYF.

There are many counts of this clone. This chain links TRBV27 with TRBJ1-4; D perhaps matches TRBD1 (5 bases). Germline CDR1 MNHEY, CDR2 SMNVEV (reference sequence). The CDR3 is 16 residues long. V lost 3 bases and J lost 3, with 14 bases in between. The CDR3 region is CASSLKGWGANEKLFF. CDR3 DNA: TGTGCCAGCAGTTTGAAGGGTTGGGGGGCTAATGAAAAACTGTTTTTT.